This T cell receptor (beta chain) was observed in a study of cytomegalovirus exposure and HLA in healthy donors. Remarks on this clone: Its antigen is unknown.

This CDR3 has 13 amino acids. Between the trimmed V and J ends, which lost 4 bases and 2 bases, there was a span of 9 bases. Germline CDR1 reads SGHNT; CDR2 reads YYREEE (reference sequence). General study results and limits: There were 150 to 200 TCR beta chains listed as cytomegalovirus-associated.

The PCR used 60 Vbeta and 13 Jbeta primers. Here immunoSEQ multiplex PCR was the method, and the copy in TCRdb shows in-frame clones only, minus some. The sample holds approximately 130,000 clones, around 69% seen once. The origin of this receptor is a human donor in good health. The sequencing input was PBMCs. This chain connects TRBV5-4 to TRBJ1-2; D ambiguous. CDR3 sequence (DNA): TGTGCCAGCAGCAACAGTTACAACTATGGCTACACCTTC. As protein: CASSNSYNYGYTF.